Shown below are 23 T cell receptor beta chains from a single sample sequenced in a study of healthy donors' naive CD4 and CD8 T cells. TCR libraries were built from approximately 0.45 ug of total RNA by linear amplification. TCRdb re-derived calls from the reads in MiXCR, one entry per CDR3 protein. The table lists about 180,000 distinct CDR3 sequences, 65% to 80% of them singletons, with 2% to 2.5% in the top ten. The sequenced sample consisted of naive CD4+ and CD8+ T cells sorted from blood, pooled from several donors. Receptors originate from a pool of human donors in good health; the sample pools cells from several healthy donors.

The V call is TRBV19, the J call TRBJ1-6; 10 nucleotides align to TRBD1. The CDR3 length is 17 residues. After removal of 7 bases from V and 0 bases from J, the junction contained 6 bases not matched to a gene. Germline loops: CDR1 LNHDA, CDR2 SQIVND (reference sequence). This CDR3 is CASTPGQGSSYNSPLHF. CDR3 nucleotides: TGTGCCAGTACTCCGGGACAGGGGAGCTCCTATAATTCACCCCTCCACTTT.

This chain uses TRBV12-3 or TRBV12-4 with TRBJ2-1, with D maybe TRBD1 (5 bases). The CDR3 runs 14 residues. V was cut by 5 bases and J by 0 bases, with 8 bases left in between. CDR3 coding DNA: TGTGCCAGCAGTAGGACAAGCTCCTACAATGAGCAGTTCTTC. Its protein product is CASSRTSSYNEQFF.

The J gene is TRBJ2-1, the V gene TRBV6-5, with D tentatively TRBD2 (5 bases). The germline CDR1 and CDR2 sequences are MNHEY and SVGAGI. The V end lost 0 bases, the J end lost 9 bases, and 12 bases lay between the germline ends. The CDR3 has 14 residues. The CDR3 DNA follows: TGTGCCAGCAGTTACTCCGGGGAAATGGGTGAGCAGTTCTTC. Its protein product is CASSYSGEMGEQFF.

This clonotype occurred once. The genes are TRBV7-2 and TRBJ2-1; no reliable D call. Germline V gene sequence: CDR1 SGHTA, CDR2 FQGNSA. The germline V and J ends were trimmed by 1 base and 0 bases, with 7 bases remaining between them. The CDR3 runs 15 residues. The CDR3 loop is CASSLDSGSYNEQFF. The CDR3, as DNA: TGTGCCAGCAGCTTAGATTCAGGCTCCTACAATGAGCAGTTCTTC.

This chain joins TRBV5-6 and TRBJ2-7; TRBD1 is a possible D gene (6 bases). V lost 3 bases and J lost 11, with 15 bases in between. Germline-derived CDR1 and CDR2 are SGHDT and YYEEEE. This CDR3 contains 12 residues. CDR3 residues: CASSSTGYEEYF. The CDR3 nucleotides read TGTGCCAGCAGCTCCACAGGGTATGAGGAGTACTTC.

Only one count was recorded for this clonotype. Mismatch with germline at one junction end may stem from a read error. This chain links TRBV29-1 with TRBJ2-3; 13 bases match TRBD2. Looked up from germline, CDR1 is SQVTM and CDR2 is ANQGSEA. This CDR3 has 14 amino acids. CDR3 residues: CSVGGTSGIDTQCF. DNA of the CDR3: TGCAGCGTTGGTGGGACTAGCGGGATAGATACGCAGTGTTTT.

This clonotype was observed many times. The rearrangement links TRBV18 to TRBJ1-2; D is uncertain. V lost 0 bases to trimming and J lost 4 bases, with 9 bases between them. The germline V gene encodes CDR1 KGHSH and CDR2 LQKENI. The CDR3 is 14 residues long. The CDR3 spells CASSPPTESYGYTF. DNA of the CDR3: TGTGCCAGCTCACCACCGACGGAGAGCTATGGCTACACCTTC.

The rearrangement uses TRBV11-2 and TRBJ1-1, with unresolved D. V was clipped by 5 bases and J by 3 bases, with 16 bases between them. The CDR3 totals 15 residues. From germline, CDR1 is SGHAT and CDR2 FQNNGV. The CDR3 DNA reads as TGTGCCAGCAGCCCTGACGCCCGCTGGGACACTGAAGCTTTCTTT. Translating gives CASSPDARWDTEAFF.

This clonotype is a singleton in its sample. The chain is built from TRBV29-1 and TRBJ2-3, with D hard to call. Trimming removed 4 bases at V and 0 bases at J, with 2 bases between. Germline V lookup: CDR1 SQVTM, CDR2 ANQGSEA. The CDR3 has 11 residues. CDR3 DNA sequence: TGCAGCGTTGCTAGCACAGATACGCAGTATTTT. Encoded protein: CSVASTDTQYF.

V is TRBV27 and J is TRBJ2-1; 7 bases fit TRBD2. J lost 4 bases, V lost 6 bases, and 6 bases had no gene match. The germline gives CDR1 MNHEY, CDR2 SMNVEV (reference sequence). CDR3 length: 14 residues. The CDR3 is CASSLAEVYNEQFF. DNA for the CDR3: TGTGCCAGCAGCCTAGCGGAGGTGTACAATGAGCAGTTCTTC.

This clonotype showed up just once. V usage is TRBV5-1 and J usage is TRBJ1-1; D is perhaps TRBD1 (5 bases). Trimming cost V 0 bases and J 1 base, with 13 bases left between them. This CDR3 comprises 16 residues. From germline, CDR1 is SGHRS and CDR2 YFSETQ. CDR3 bases: TGCGCCAGCAGCTTGGCCGGGGCGGGACGGAACACTGAAGCTTTCTTT. Translated: CASSLAGAGRNTEAFF.

This chain connects TRBV27 to TRBJ2-7, with 9 bases lining up with TRBD2. Germline CDR1 MNHEY, CDR2 SMNVEV (reference sequence). The CDR3 spans 14 residues. J lost 0 bases, V lost 6 bases, and 3 bases had no gene match. In nucleotides, the CDR3 is TGTGCCAGCAGCCTGACTAGCGGCTCCTACGAGCAGTACTTC. Encoded protein: CASSLTSGSYEQYF.

The chain recombines TRBV29-1 with TRBJ2-1; D uncertain. The germline gives CDR1 SQVTM, CDR2 ANQGSEA. V was cut by 4 bases and J by 10 bases, with 8 bases left in between. This CDR3 region has 10 residues. In DNA, the CDR3 is TGCAGCGTTGGGGCCTTGGAGCAGTTCTTC. This encodes CSVGALEQFF.

The V call is TRBV29-1, the J call TRBJ1-2, with 9 nucleotides matching TRBD1. V shed 7 bases and J 2 bases; nucleotides not matched to a gene: 5. Germline-derived CDR1 and CDR2 are SQVTM and ANQGSEA. CDR3 size: 13 residues. CDR3 DNA: TGCAGCGCCACAGGGGGCAGGAACTATGGCTACACCTTC. Its translation is CSATGGRNYGYTF.

The chain is built from TRBV29-1 and TRBJ2-1, with 7 bases identical to TRBD1. The CDR3 spans 16 residues. V was clipped by 1 base and J by 6 bases; unmatched bases: 12. CDR1 is SQVTM, CDR2 ANQGSEA, per germline. The CDR3 region is CSVEGRNRGWSNEQFF. As DNA, the CDR3 is TGCAGCGTTGAAGGCAGAAACAGGGGATGGTCCAATGAGCAGTTCTTC.

This chain links TRBV5-1 with TRBJ1-1; TRBD1 matches 8 bases. CDR3 size: 15 residues. Looked up from germline, CDR1 is SGHRS and CDR2 is YFSETQ. V was clipped by 5 bases and J by 2 bases; unmatched bases: 8. As DNA, the CDR3 is TGCGCCAGCAGATCCGCAGGGGGCCTTAACACTGAAGCTTTCTTT. This sequence encodes CASRSAGGLNTEAFF.

The chain links TRBV23-1 to TRBJ1-1; possible D gene TRBD1, 5 bases. TRBV23-1 is treated as an ORF (open reading frame) with a function not yet certain. The CDR3 runs 15 residues. With 8 bases removed from V and 4 bases from J, the gap between germline ends came to 20 bases. This chain's CDR3 is CASRKKMRGSTEAFF. CDR3 nucleotides: TGCGCCAGCCGTAAAAAGATGAGGGGCAGCACTGAAGCTTTCTTT.

The chain links TRBV27 to TRBJ2-7; the D gene is possibly TRBD1 (5 bases). Germline loops: CDR1 MNHEY, CDR2 SMNVEV (reference sequence). With 6 bases removed from V and 3 bases from J, the gap between germline ends came to 18 bases. CDR3 length: 15 residues. The CDR3 sequence: CASRRVGASYYEQYF. CDR3 nucleotide sequence: TGTGCCAGCAGAAGGGTTGGGGCTTCTTACTACGAGCAGTACTTC.

A remark on this clonotype: One end of the junction is discordant with germline, which a read error may explain. CDR3 bases: TGTGCCAGCAGTTCGGGACAGGACACTGAAGCCTTCTTT. This gives the protein CASSSGQDTEAFF. The chain has TRBV27 and TRBJ1-1, with 8 bases that match TRBD1. CDR3 size: 13 residues. In germline, CDR1 is MNHEY, CDR2 SMNVEV (reference sequence).

There are a few counts of this clonotype. The V and J genes are TRBV11-2 and TRBJ1-2; tentative D call: TRBD1 (5 bases). V was cut by 5 bases and J by 4 bases, with 14 bases left in between. CDR1 SGHAT and CDR2 FQNNGV come from the germline V gene. This CDR3 contains 14 residues. The CDR3: CASSETGFSYGYTF. CDR3 coding DNA: TGTGCCAGCAGCGAAACAGGATTTAGCTATGGCTACACCTTC.

The chain uses TRBV29-1 and TRBJ1-3; 8 nucleotides align to TRBD1. The CDR3 spans 15 residues. Losses at the gene ends were 4 bases for V and 2 bases for J; bases not matched to a gene: 7. CDR1 is SQVTM and CDR2 is ANQGSEA in the germline V gene. The CDR3 region has the DNA TGCAGCGTTGCGGAAGGCAGGGGGCCTGGAAACACCATATATTTT. It is translated as CSVAEGRGPGNTIYF.

This clonotype was seen only a few times. The J gene is TRBJ1-5, the V gene TRBV19; D call uncertain. Deletions cut 6 bases from V and 6 bases from J, with 12 bases between. Germline V CDR1 and CDR2: LNHDA, SQIVND (reference sequence). CDR3 length equals 13 residues. The chain's CDR3 is CASRLQGGQPQHF. CDR3 nucleotides: TGTGCCAGTAGGTTGCAAGGTGGTCAGCCCCAGCATTTT.

This clonotype appeared once. The V and J genes are TRBV19 and TRBJ2-1; TRBD1 is a possible D gene (6 bases). Trimming took 2 bases from V and 2 from J, leaving 13 bases between them. The length of the CDR3 is 16 residues. CDR1 and CDR2 from the germline V gene are LNHDA and SQIVND (reference sequence). The CDR3 DNA follows: TGTGCCAGTAGTATACCAGGGGTCTGGCCCTACAATGAGCAGTTCTTC. This sequence encodes CASSIPGVWPYNEQFF.